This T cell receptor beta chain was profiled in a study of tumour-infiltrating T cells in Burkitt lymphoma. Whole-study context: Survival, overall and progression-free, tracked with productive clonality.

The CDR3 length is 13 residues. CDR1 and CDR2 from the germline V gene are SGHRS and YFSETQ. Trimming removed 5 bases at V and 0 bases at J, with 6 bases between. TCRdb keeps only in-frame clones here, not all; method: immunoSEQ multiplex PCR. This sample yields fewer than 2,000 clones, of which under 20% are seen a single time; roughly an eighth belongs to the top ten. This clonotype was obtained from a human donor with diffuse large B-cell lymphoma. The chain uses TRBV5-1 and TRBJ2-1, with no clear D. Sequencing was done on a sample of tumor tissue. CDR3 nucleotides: TGCGCCAGCAGTGGTTACTCCTACAATGAGCAGTTCTTC. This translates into CASSGYSYNEQFF.